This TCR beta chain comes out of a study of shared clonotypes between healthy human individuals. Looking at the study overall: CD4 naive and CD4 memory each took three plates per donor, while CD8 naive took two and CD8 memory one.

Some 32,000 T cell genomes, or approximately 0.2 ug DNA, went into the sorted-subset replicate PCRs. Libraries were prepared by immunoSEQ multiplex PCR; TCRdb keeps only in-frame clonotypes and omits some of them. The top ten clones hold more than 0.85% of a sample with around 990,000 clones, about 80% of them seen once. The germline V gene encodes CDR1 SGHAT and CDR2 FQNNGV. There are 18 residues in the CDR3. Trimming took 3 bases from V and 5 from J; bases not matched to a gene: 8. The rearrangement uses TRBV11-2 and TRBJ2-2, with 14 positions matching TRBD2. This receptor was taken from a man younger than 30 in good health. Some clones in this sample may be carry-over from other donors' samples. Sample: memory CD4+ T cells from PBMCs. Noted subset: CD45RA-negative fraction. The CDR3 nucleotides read TGTGCCAGCAGCTTTTCGACTAGCGGGAGGGCCAGGACCGGGGAGCTGTTTTTT. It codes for CASSFSTSGRARTGELFF.